Following are 2 T cell receptor beta chains from one sample sequenced in a study of Graves' ophthalmopathy and Graves' hyperthyroidism. RNA served as the template for amplifying TCR beta CDR3 regions. The library came from an HTBI-primed first-round RT-PCR and a second-round multiplex PCR. A single record per CDR3 protein comes from TCRdb applying MiXCR to the multiplex PCR reads. The sample includes about 620,000 distinct CDR3 sequences, 20% to 25% seen only once; the top ten take more than 5.5%. Material: peripheral blood. The receptors shown here come from a woman under 30 with stable Graves' hyperthyroidism. Some clones in this sample may be carry-over from other donors' samples.

The chain joins TRBV6-2 or TRBV6-3 to TRBJ2-6; maybe TRBD1 (6 bases). Germline V gene lookup returns CDR1 MNHEY and CDR2 SVGEGT. CDR3 length: 16 residues. Trimming pared 2 bases from V and 1 base from J, leaving 9 bases between. CDR3 nucleotide sequence: TGTGCCAGCAGTTACGACAGGTCTTCTGGGGCCAACGTCCTGACTTTC. This encodes CASSYDRSSGANVLTF.

The table lists this clonotype with a few counts. The CDR3 DNA reads as TGTGCCTGGGGACGTTTCGACACTGAAGCTTTCTTT. Translated: CAWGRFDTEAFF. The chain joins TRBV30 to TRBJ1-1; D is undetermined. This CDR3 comprises 12 residues. V lost 5 bases, J lost 3 bases, and 10 bases lay in between. Germline CDR1 reads GTSNPN; CDR2 reads SVGIG (reference sequence). The full variable domain, rest sourced from reference TRBV30 and TRBJ1-1, is SQTIHQWPATLVQPVGSPLSLECTVEGTSNPNLYWYRQAAGRGLQLLFYSVGIGQISSEVPQNLSASRPQDRQFILSSKKLLLSDSGFYLCAWGRFDTEAFFGQGTRLTVV.